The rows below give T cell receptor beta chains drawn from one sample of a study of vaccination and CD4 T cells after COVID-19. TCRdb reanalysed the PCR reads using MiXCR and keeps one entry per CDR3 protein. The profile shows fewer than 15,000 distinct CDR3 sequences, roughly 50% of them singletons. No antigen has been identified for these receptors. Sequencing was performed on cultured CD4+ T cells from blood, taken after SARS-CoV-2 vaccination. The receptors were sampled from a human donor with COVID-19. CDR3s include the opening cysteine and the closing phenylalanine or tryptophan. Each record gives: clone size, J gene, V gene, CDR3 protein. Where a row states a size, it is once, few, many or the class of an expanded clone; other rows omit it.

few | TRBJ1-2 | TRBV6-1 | CASSAKQWDGYTF
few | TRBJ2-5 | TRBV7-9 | CASSPLRSPKGETQYF
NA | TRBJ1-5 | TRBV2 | CASRTGTGGSQPQHF
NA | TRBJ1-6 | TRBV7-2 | CASSLGPVGDSPLHF
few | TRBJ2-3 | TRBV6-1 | CASSLAPAADTQYF
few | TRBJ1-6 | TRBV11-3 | CASSPRGTTDSPLHF
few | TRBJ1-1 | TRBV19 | CASSPSGVNTEAFF
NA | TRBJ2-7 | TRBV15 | CATSRDHLGDEQYF
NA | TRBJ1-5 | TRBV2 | CASIVDRYSNQPQHF
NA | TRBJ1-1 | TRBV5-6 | CASDRDSTEAFF
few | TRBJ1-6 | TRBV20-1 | CSARPSSYNSPLHF
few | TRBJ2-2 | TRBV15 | CATSTYKGSGELFF
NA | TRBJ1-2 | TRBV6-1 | CASSGGRGRDNYGYTF